Listed below are T cell receptor beta chains from one sample, sequenced in a study of CD8 T cells in ankylosing spondylitis. TCRdb passed the 5' RACE reads through MiXCR, listing each CDR3 protein once. The sample lists around 770,000 distinct CDR3 sequences, 15% to 20% occurring once. Sequenced material: blood, either unsorted or a sorted T cell fraction (not recorded which). The receptor set was obtained from a male donor with ankylosing spondylitis. Each CDR3 is given with its conserved first and last residue. A D gene is named only where the DNA matches it firmly. The size field is filled for only some rows; it gives once, few, many or a size class.

>few|TRBV12-3/TRBV12-4|TRBJ2-3|TRBD1
TGTGCCAGCAGTTTAGGGACAGGGGGCGTCACAGATACGCAGTATTTT
CASSLGTGGVTDTQYF
>NA|TRBV4-1|TRBJ2-4|NA
TGCGCCAGCAGCCCCGACTATACTTCAGCCAAAAACATTCAGTACTTC
CASSPDYTSAKNIQYF
>NA|TRBV12-3/TRBV12-4|TRBJ1-6|NA
TGTGCCAGCGGGGTGGTGGGCTATAATTCACCCCTCCACTTT
CASGVVGYNSPLHF
>NA|TRBV7-2|TRBJ1-5|TRBD1
TGTGCCAGCAGCTTAACAGGGGTCCTCGGCAATCAGCCCCAGCATTTT
CASSLTGVLGNQPQHF
>NA|TRBV12-3/TRBV12-4|TRBJ1-1|NA
TGTGCCAGCAGTTATGAGGAGAACACTGAAGCTTTCTTT
CASSYEENTEAFF
>few|TRBV24-1|TRBJ2-5|NA
TGTGCCACCAGTGAGGCAGGGGCCCAAGAGACCCAGTACTTC
CATSEAGAQETQYF
>few|TRBV5-1|TRBJ2-1|TRBD2
TGCGCCAGCAGCTTGGTAGCGGGGGGAACCTACAATGAGCAGTTCTTC
CASSLVAGGTYNEQFF
>few|TRBV12-3/TRBV12-4|TRBJ1-1|NA
TGTGCCAGCAGACCCGCGGAGGGCCGTGGACAAGCTTTCTTT
CASRPAEGRGQAFF
>few|TRBV2|TRBJ1-1|NA
TGTGCCAGCAGTGAAGAATGGAGGAACACTGAAGCTTTCTTT
CASSEEWRNTEAFF
>NA|TRBV29-1|TRBJ1-1|NA
TGCAGCGTAGCCGGGGGGGACGAGGGCACTGAAGCTTTCTTT
CSVAGGDEGTEAFF
>NA|TRBV6-1|TRBJ1-5|NA
TGTGCCACCAGGGGTAGAGGTCGCGATCAGCCCCAGCATTTT
CATRGRGRDQPQHF
>NA|TRBV7-2|TRBJ2-2|NA
TGTGCCAGCACCCGGGACTCGGGCACCGGGGAGCTGTTTTTT
CASTRDSGTGELFF
>few|TRBV20-1|TRBJ1-5|NA
TGCAGTGCCCCGGGGATTCTGGGCTGGCATTTT
CSAPGILGWHF
>NA|TRBV7-9|TRBJ1-1|NA
TGTGCCAGCAGCAAGGGCCCGAAAGATGGGGACACTGAAGCTTTCTTT
CASSKGPKDGDTEAFF
>few|TRBV6-5|TRBJ2-1|TRBD1
TGTGCCAGCAGTTACAGGGGGCGTTGGCCAGTGGAGCAGTTCTTC
CASSYRGRWPVEQFF
>NA|TRBV5-6|TRBJ2-1|TRBD2
TGTGCCAGCAGCTTCTGGGGGGGGTCCAGTGAGCAGTTCTTC
CASSFWGGSSEQFF
>few|TRBV6-1|TRBJ2-1|TRBD2
TGTGCCAGCAGATTCCGACTAGCGGGAGGTGTTGTGGGGAATGAGCAGTTCTTC
CASRFRLAGGVVGNEQFF
>NA|TRBV2|TRBJ1-5|NA
TGTGCCAGCAGTGAGAGGGGCTGGTATCAGCCCCAGCATTTT
CASSERGWYQPQHF
>NA|TRBV7-2|TRBJ2-5|NA
TGTGCCAGCAGCTCTGACGGGAGATCACAAGAGACCCAGTACTTC
CASSSDGRSQETQYF
>few|TRBV11-2|TRBJ2-1|NA
TGTGCCAGCAGCTTTTCCCCTAGCGACGAGCAGTTCTTC
CASSFSPSDEQFF
>NA|TRBV20-1|TRBJ1-5|TRBD1
TGCAGTGCTAGAGCACCGGGACAGGGCAGGAGGCCCCAGCATTTT
CSARAPGQGRRPQHF
>few|TRBV27|TRBJ2-7|NA
TGTGCCAGCAGTTTGGTAGAAGGGGCAGGGATTAACGAGCAGTACTTC
CASSLVEGAGINEQYF
>NA|TRBV7-9|TRBJ2-4|NA
TGTGCCAGCAGCCCCGGGGTGGGCGTGGGGAACATTCAGTACTTC
CASSPGVGVGNIQYF
>few|TRBV7-2|TRBJ2-6|TRBD1
TGTGCCAGCAGCCTCCATAAGGACAGGGCTGGGGCCAACGTCCTGACTTTC
CASSLHKDRAGANVLTF
>few|TRBV24-1|TRBJ2-1|TRBD1
TGTGCCACCAGTGATTTGGGGGGGACAGGGCAGTTCTTC
CATSDLGGTGQFF
>NA|TRBV27|TRBJ2-6|TRBD1
TGTGCCAGCAGGGACCTTCCCGGGACAGGGGCTGGGGCCAACGTCCTGACTTTC
CASRDLPGTGAGANVLTF
>NA|TRBV5-5|TRBJ2-1|NA
TGTGCCAGCAGCTTGAATGAGTACAATGAGCAGTTCTTC
CASSLNEYNEQFF
>few|TRBV24-1|TRBJ2-5|TRBD1
TGTGCCACCAGCCCGACAGGGATTTCGTCTCGGGGAGAGACCCAGTACTTC
CATSPTGISSRGETQYF
>NA|TRBV2|TRBJ2-6|NA
TGTGCCAGCAGAACACCTAGGTTCCTGGAGTCTGGGGCCAACGTCCTGACTTTC
CASRTPRFLESGANVLTF
>NA|TRBV7-8|TRBJ1-4|NA
TGTGCCAGCAGCAAGGGAGGCGTGGGGGAAAAACTGTTTTTT
CASSKGGVGEKLFF
>few|TRBV18|TRBJ2-5|TRBD1
TGTGCCAGCTCACCAAAGCAGGGGGTCGTAGAGGAGACCCAGTACTTC
CASSPKQGVVEETQYF
>few|TRBV30|TRBJ2-6|NA
TGTGCCTGGGGCGGCACCTCAGGGACTGGGGCCAACGTCCTGACTTTC
CAWGGTSGTGANVLTF
>few|TRBV7-9|TRBJ2-1|NA
TGTGCCAGCAGCTACCAGGGTGAGCAGTTCTTC
CASSYQGEQFF
>NA|TRBV18|TRBJ2-1|TRBD2
TGTGCCAGCTCACAGACCCCTAGCGGTAGCTCCTACAATGAGCAGTTCTTC
CASSQTPSGSSYNEQFF
>NA|TRBV7-8|TRBJ1-1|NA
TGTGCCAGCAGCCCCCTCCGTGACATAATGAACACTGAAGCTTTCTTT
CASSPLRDIMNTEAFF
>few|TRBV20-1|TRBJ2-7|NA
TGCAGTGCCCCAGGGGGAGGGGCACGCTACGAGCAGTACTTC
CSAPGGGARYEQYF
>few|TRBV20-1|TRBJ2-5|NA
TGCAGTGCTAGAGCCCGACTCCTCGGAGGGTACCAAGAGACCCAGTACTTC
CSARARLLGGYQETQYF
>few|TRBV20-1|TRBJ2-1|TRBD2
TGCAGTGCTAGAGTCCCTAGCGGGGGATACAAGCAGTTCTTC
CSARVPSGGYKQFF
>few|TRBV29-1|TRBJ1-5|NA
TGCAGCGTTGAAGATCTTAACAGGTTACAGCATTTT
CSVEDLNRLQHF
>NA|TRBV20-1|TRBJ1-5|NA
TGCAGTGCTAGTTCCAGTTTGAGGAGCAATCAGCCCCAGCATTTT
CSASSSLRSNQPQHF
>few|TRBV5-6|TRBJ2-3|NA
TGTGCCAGCAGCTTGGTAGCGGTGAACACAGATACGCAGTATTTT
CASSLVAVNTDTQYF
>few|TRBV12-3/TRBV12-4|TRBJ1-2|NA
TGTGCCAGCGCCGTAGCGACCTCGGCTGGCTACACCTTC
CASAVATSAGYTF
>few|TRBV7-2|TRBJ1-2|TRBD1
TGTGCCAGCAGCTCGCGAGCGGAACACAGGGGGGGAGGCTACACCTTC
CASSSRAEHRGGGYTF
>NA|TRBV5-1|TRBJ1-2|NA
TGCGCCAGCAGCTTCGGGACGGCTACTAACTATGGCTACACCTTC
CASSFGTATNYGYTF
>NA|TRBV12-3/TRBV12-4|TRBJ2-1|TRBD2
TGTGCCAGCAGTTTAGGGACCTTTGGCGGGAGCTCCTACAATGAGCAGTTCTTC
CASSLGTFGGSSYNEQFF
>few|TRBV28|TRBJ2-1|TRBD2
TGTGCCAGCAGTTCCCCCCGGACTAGCGGGAGTGGGACGTACAATGAGCAGTTCTTC
CASSSPRTSGSGTYNEQFF
>few|TRBV5-1|TRBJ2-5|NA
TGCGCCAGCAGCTTGGTTAGGACAAACCAAGAGACCCAGTACTTC
CASSLVRTNQETQYF
>many|TRBV5-1|TRBJ2-3|TRBD1
TGCGCCAGCAGCCCAGGGGGTTCGGTCACAGATACGCAGTATTTT
CASSPGGSVTDTQYF
>NA|TRBV6-2/TRBV6-3|TRBJ2-3|TRBD1
TGTGCCAGCAGTCGAACCCCGGGACAGGCAGGAGATACGCAGTATTTT
CASSRTPGQAGDTQYF
>NA|TRBV4-3|TRBJ2-1|NA
TGCGCCAGCAGCCAAGATTGGGACAATGAGCAGTTCTTC
CASSQDWDNEQFF
>NA|TRBV21-1|TRBJ2-1|NA
TGTGCCATGAGGGGGACTAGCTCCTACAATGAGCAGTTCTTC
CAMRGTSSYNEQFF
>few|TRBV27|TRBJ2-1|TRBD2
TGTGCCAGCAGCGATGGGACTAGCGGGAGAAGGTCCTACAATGAGCAGTTCTTC
CASSDGTSGRRSYNEQFF
>few|TRBV18|TRBJ1-1|NA
TGTGCCAGCTCAACGACAGGCTTATACACTGAAGCTTTCTTT
CASSTTGLYTEAFF
>NA|TRBV28|TRBJ2-3|NA
TGTGCCAGCAGTTTGCCTTCGGCCACAGATACGCAGTATTTT
CASSLPSATDTQYF
>few|TRBV29-1|TRBJ1-1|NA
TGCAGCGGGGGCCGTGGAGACACTGAAGCTTTCTTT
CSGGRGDTEAFF
>few|TRBV29-1|TRBJ1-1|TRBD1
TGCAGCGCCTCTTTAGGACAGGGTTTCGGGAACACTGAAGCTTTCTTT
CSASLGQGFGNTEAFF
>few|TRBV5-6|TRBJ1-2|TRBD1
TGTGCCAGCAGCTTGCGGGTAGGGGACAGAGGCTACACCTTC
CASSLRVGDRGYTF
>NA|TRBV20-1|TRBJ1-2|TRBD1
TGCAGTGCTAGGGACAGGGGGGAGGATGGCTACACCTTC
CSARDRGEDGYTF
>few|TRBV30|TRBJ2-3|TRBD2
TGTGCCTGGAGTGGCCGGGTGACTGGAAGGACTAGCGATACGCAGTATTTT
CAWSGRVTGRTSDTQYF